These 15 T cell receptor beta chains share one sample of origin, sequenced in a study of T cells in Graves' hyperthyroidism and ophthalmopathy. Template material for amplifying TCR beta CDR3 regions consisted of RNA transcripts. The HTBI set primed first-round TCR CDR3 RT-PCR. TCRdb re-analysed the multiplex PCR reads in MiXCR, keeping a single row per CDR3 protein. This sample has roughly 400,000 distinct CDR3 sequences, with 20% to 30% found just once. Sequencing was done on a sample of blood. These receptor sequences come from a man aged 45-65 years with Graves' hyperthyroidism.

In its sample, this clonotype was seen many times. The CDR3 reads CASRVDRVGAARGQETQYF. DNA for the CDR3: TGTGCCAGCAGGGTCGACAGGGTAGGAGCGGCAAGGGGCCAAGAGACCCAGTACTTC. The chain couples TRBV28 to TRBJ2-5, with TRBD1 matching 7 bases. Germline V gives CDR1 MDHEN, CDR2 SYDVKM. V lost 6 bases and J lost 1; bases outside the gene matches: 20. There are 19 residues in the CDR3.

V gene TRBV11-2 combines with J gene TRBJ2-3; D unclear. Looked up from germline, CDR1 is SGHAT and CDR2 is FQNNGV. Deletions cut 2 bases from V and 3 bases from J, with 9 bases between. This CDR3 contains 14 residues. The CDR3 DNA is TGTGCCAGCAGCTTAAACATCGGAACAGATACGCAGTATTTT. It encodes CASSLNIGTDTQYF. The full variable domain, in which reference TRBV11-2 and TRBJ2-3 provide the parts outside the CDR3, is EAGVAQSPRYKIIEKRQSVAFWCNPISGHATLYWYQQILGQGPKLLIQFQNNGVVDDSQLPKDRFSAERLKGVDSTLKIQPAKLEDSAVYLCASSLNIGTDTQYFGPGTRLTVL.

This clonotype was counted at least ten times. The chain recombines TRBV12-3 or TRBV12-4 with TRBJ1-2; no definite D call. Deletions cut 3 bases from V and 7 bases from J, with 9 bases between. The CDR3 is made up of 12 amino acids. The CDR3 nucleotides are TGTGCCAGCAGTTTTAACGAGCTTGGCTACACCTTC. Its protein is CASSFNELGYTF.

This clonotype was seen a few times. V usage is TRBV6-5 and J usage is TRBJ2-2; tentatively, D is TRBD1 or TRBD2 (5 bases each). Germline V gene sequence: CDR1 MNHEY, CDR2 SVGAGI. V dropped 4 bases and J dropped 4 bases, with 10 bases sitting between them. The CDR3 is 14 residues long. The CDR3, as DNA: TGTGCCAGCAGTTCGGGACGGTCCACCGGGGAGCTGTTTTTT. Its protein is CASSSGRSTGELFF.

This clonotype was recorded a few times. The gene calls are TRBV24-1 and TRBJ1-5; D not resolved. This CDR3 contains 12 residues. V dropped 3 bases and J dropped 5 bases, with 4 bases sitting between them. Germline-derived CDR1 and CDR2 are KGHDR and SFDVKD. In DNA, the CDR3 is TGTGCCACCAGTGATGTGGATCAGCCCCAGCATTTT. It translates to CATSDVDQPQHF.

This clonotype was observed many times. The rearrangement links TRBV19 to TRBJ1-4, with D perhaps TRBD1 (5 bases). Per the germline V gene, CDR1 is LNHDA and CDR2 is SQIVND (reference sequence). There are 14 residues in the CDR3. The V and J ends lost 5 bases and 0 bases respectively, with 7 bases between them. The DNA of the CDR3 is TGTGCCAGTAGTTACAGGCCAACTAATGAAAAACTGTTTTTT. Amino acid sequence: CASSYRPTNEKLFF.

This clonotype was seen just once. As DNA, the CDR3 is TGTGCCAGCAGCAGGACGGTGGGCTCTGGAAACACCATATATTTT. Translating it yields CASSRTVGSGNTIYF. This chain connects TRBV6-2 or TRBV6-3 to TRBJ1-3; D unclear. V was trimmed by 6 bases and J by 0 bases, leaving 12 bases between them. The CDR3 covers 15 residues. CDR1 and CDR2 from the germline V gene are MNHEY and SVGEGT.

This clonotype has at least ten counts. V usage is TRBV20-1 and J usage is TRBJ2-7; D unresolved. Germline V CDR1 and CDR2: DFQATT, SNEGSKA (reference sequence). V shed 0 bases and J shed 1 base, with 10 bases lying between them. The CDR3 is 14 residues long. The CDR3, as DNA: TGCAGTGCTAGAGATTACGTCAGGTCCTACGAGCAGTACTTC. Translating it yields CSARDYVRSYEQYF.

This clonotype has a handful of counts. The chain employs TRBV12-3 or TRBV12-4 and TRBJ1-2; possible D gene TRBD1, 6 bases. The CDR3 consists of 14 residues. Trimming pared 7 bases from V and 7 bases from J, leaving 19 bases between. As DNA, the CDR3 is TGTGCCAGCAAGCTCCCAGGGGCTAAGGTTGGCTACACCTTC. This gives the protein CASKLPGAKVGYTF.

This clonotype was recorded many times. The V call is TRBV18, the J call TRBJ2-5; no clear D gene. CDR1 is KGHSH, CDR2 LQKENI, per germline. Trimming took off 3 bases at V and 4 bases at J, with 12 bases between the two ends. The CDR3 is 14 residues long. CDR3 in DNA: TGTGCCAGCTCACCTTTCCAGTGGGGAGAGACCCAGTACTTC. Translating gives CASSPFQWGETQYF.

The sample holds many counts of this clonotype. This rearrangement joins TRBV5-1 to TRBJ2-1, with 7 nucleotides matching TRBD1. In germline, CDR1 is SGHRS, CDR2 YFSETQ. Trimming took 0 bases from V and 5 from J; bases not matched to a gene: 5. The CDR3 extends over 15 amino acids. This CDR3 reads CASSLEGGPNNEQFF. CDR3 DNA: TGCGCCAGCAGCTTGGAAGGGGGCCCCAACAATGAGCAGTTCTTC.

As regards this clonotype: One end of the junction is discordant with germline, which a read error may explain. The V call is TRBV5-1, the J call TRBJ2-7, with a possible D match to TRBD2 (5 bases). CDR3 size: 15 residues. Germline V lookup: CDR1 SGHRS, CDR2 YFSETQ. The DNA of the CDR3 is TGTGCCAGCAGCTCCAAGGGAACTAGTGAAGGCGAGCAGTACTTC. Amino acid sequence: CASSSKGTSEGEQYF.

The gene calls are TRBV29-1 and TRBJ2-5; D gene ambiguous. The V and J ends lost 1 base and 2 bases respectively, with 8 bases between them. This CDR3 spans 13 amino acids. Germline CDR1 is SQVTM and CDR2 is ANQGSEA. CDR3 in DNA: TGCAGCGTTGAAGGGTCGATTCAAGAGACCCAGTACTTC. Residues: CSVEGSIQETQYF.

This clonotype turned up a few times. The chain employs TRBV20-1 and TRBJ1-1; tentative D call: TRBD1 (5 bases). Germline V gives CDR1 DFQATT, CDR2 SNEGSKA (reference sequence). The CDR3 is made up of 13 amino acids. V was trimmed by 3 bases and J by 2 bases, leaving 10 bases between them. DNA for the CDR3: TGCAGTGCTAGTTGGGGCCCCAACACTGAAGCTTTCTTT. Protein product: CSASWGPNTEAFF.

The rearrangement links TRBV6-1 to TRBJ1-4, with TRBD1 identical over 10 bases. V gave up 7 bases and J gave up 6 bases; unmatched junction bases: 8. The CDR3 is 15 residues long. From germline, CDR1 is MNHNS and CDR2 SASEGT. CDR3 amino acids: CASNVAGTGDEKLFF. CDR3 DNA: TGTGCCAGCAATGTAGCCGGGACAGGGGATGAAAAACTGTTTTTT.